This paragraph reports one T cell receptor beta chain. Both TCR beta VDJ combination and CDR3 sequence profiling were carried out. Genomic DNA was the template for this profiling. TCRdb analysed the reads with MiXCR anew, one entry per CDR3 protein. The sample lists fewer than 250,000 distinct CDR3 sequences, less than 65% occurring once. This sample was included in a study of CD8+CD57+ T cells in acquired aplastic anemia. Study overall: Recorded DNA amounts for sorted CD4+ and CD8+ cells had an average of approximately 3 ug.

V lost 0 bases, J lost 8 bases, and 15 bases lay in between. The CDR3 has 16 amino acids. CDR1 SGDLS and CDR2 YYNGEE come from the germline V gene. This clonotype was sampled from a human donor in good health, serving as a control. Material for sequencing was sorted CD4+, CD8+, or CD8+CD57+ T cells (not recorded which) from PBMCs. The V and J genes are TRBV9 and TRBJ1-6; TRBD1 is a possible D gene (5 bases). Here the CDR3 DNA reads TGTGCCAGCAGCGTAGGTGAAGGGGTCAAATATTCACCCCTCCACTTT. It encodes CASSVGEGVKYSPLHF.